Following are 19 T cell receptor beta chains from one sample sequenced in a study of T cell responses to AZD1222 COVID-19 vaccine. Sequencing used immunoSEQ multiplex PCR; TCRdb keeps in-frame clones, though not all of them. The repertoire holds more than 75,000 clones, with 90% as singletons. Here the sequenced sample was peripheral blood, taken 28 days after the second AZD1222 dose. The receptor source for this set is an adult who received the AZD1222 COVID-19 vaccine.

The chain is built from TRBV7-2 and TRBJ2-5; D not certain. V shed 0 bases and J shed 5 bases, with 10 bases lying between them. This CDR3 contains 14 residues. CDR1 is SGHTA, CDR2 FQGNSA, per germline. CDR3: CASSLARRVETQYF. The CDR3 DNA reads TGTGCCAGCAGCTTAGCGCGCCGGGTGGAGACCCAGTACTTC.

In DNA, the CDR3 is TGTGCCAGCGGAGCTGACGATTGGGTCGTGTTCTTGGGGGGCTTGGTACAAGAGACCCAGTACTTC. It encodes CASGADDWVVFLGGLVQETQYF. The chain combines TRBV28 with TRBJ2-5; either TRBD1 or TRBD2 may supply D (6 bases each). Germline CDR1 and CDR2: MDHEN and SYDVKM. The CDR3 has 22 amino acids. V shed 8 bases and J shed 2 bases, with 39 bases lying between them.

This clone was observed once. The chain has TRBV7-9 and TRBJ1-1, with 9 bases aligning to TRBD1. CDR1 and CDR2 from the germline V gene are SEHNR and FQNEAQ (reference sequence). The CDR3 totals 15 residues. Trimming removed 1 base from V and 11 bases from J; junction bases left unmatched: 11. CDR3 nucleotides: TGTGCCAGCAGCTTAGGGGTACAGGGGGCGCTGGGGGCTTTCTTT. Protein sequence: CASSLGVQGALGAFF.

V gene TRBV3-1 (or the pseudogene TRBV3-2) combines with J gene TRBJ1-2; 9 nucleotides agree with TRBD1. CDR1 and CDR2 from the germline V gene are LGHDT and YNNKEL (reference sequence). Trimming took 4 bases from V and 5 from J; bases not matched to a gene: 2. The CDR3 totals 13 residues. The CDR3 reads CASSRDRGYGYTF. CDR3 coding DNA: TGTGCCAGCAGCCGCGACAGGGGGTATGGCTACACCTTC.

The chain joins TRBV12-3 or TRBV12-4 to TRBJ1-6; D is unclear. The V end was cut by 2 bases, the J end by 9 bases, with 5 bases between. This CDR3 has 12 amino acids. For the CDR3, the DNA is TGTGCCAGCAGTTTAAGGAGTTCACCCCTCCACTTT. This encodes CASSLRSSPLHF.

This chain connects TRBV3-1 (or the pseudogene TRBV3-2) to TRBJ1-1; D remains unclear. Germline assignment: CDR1 LGHDT and CDR2 YNNKEL (reference sequence). V lost 1 base and J 1 base, leaving 7 bases between the germline ends. The CDR3 is 14 amino acids. CDR3 sequence: CASSQVMGNTEAFF. As DNA, the CDR3 is TGTGCCAGCAGCCAAGTAATGGGGAACACTGAAGCTTTCTTT.

V gene TRBV15 combines with J gene TRBJ2-5, with 7 bases that match TRBD1. This CDR3 comprises 15 residues. V shed 7 bases and J 4 bases; nucleotides not matched to a gene: 12. The germline gives CDR1 LNHNV, CDR2 YYDKDF (reference sequence). Written as DNA, the CDR3 is TGTGCCACCACCTATAACAGGGGAGTAGGAGAGACCCAGTACTTC. Protein product: CATTYNRGVGETQYF.

The rearrangement joins TRBV5-1 to TRBJ2-7; D remains unclear. The length of the CDR3 is 13 residues. CDR1 and CDR2 from the germline V gene are SGHRS and YFSETQ. V lost 0 bases and J 5 bases, leaving 9 bases between the germline ends. CDR3: CASSLGDVHEQYF. CDR3 sequence (DNA): TGCGCCAGCAGCTTGGGCGACGTACACGAGCAGTACTTC. The full variable domain, completed using reference TRBV5-1 and TRBJ2-7, is KAGVTQTPRYLIKTRGQQVTLSCSPISGHRSVSWYQQTPGQGLQFLFEYFSETQRNKGNFPGRFSGRQFSNSRSEMNVSTLELGDSALYLCASSLGDVHEQYFGPGTRLTVT.

The rearrangement links TRBV11-3 to TRBJ1-6; 7 positions match TRBD1. The junction had 9 bases not matched to a gene; V was cut back by 9 bases and J by 10 bases. From germline, CDR1 is SGHNT and CDR2 YENEEA. This CDR3 is 13 amino acids long. The CDR3 loop reads CASSRDSGSPLHF. As DNA, the CDR3 is TGTGCCAGTTCCCGGGACAGCGGATCACCCCTCCACTTT.

The J gene is TRBJ2-3, the V gene TRBV9, with TRBD2 matching 10 bases. The trim removed 2 bases at V and 3 bases at J, leaving 6 bases unmatched. This CDR3 comprises 16 residues. Germline values: CDR1 SGDLS, CDR2 YYNGEE. This CDR3 reads CASSVDSGGPTDTQYF. As DNA, the CDR3 is TGTGCCAGCAGCGTCGATAGCGGGGGGCCTACAGATACGCAGTATTTT.

This chain uses TRBV19 with TRBJ2-2, with D perhaps matching TRBD1 (5 bases). V was shortened by 6 bases and J by 1 base, with 12 bases between the two germline ends. The germline gives CDR1 LNHDA, CDR2 SQIVND (reference sequence). CDR3 length: 15 amino acids. The CDR3 is CASSTLQENTGELFF. DNA for the CDR3: TGTGCCAGTAGCACCCTACAGGAGAACACCGGGGAGCTGTTTTTT.

A single count supports this clone. The V gene is TRBV7-5, the J gene TRBJ2-7; the table's TRBD2 call for D was not verified on the DNA. TRBV7-5 is a pseudogene. The CDR3 length is 15 residues. CDR3 sequence reads: CARSPGTSPSGEQYF. CDR3 DNA sequence: TGTGCCAGAAGCCCTGGGACTAGCCCCTCGGGCGAGCAGTACTTC.

The chain links TRBV4-2 to TRBJ1-2, with D unclear. V was trimmed by 2 bases and J by 4 bases, leaving 14 bases between them. The CDR3 totals 15 residues. Germline V gene sequence: CDR1 LGHNA, CDR2 YNFKEQ. CDR3 sequence reads: CASSQQTQAAYGYTF. In DNA, the CDR3 is TGTGCCAGCAGCCAACAGACCCAAGCCGCCTATGGCTACACCTTC.

This chain uses TRBV5-1 with TRBJ1-6; D possibly corresponds to TRBD1 (6 bases). The CDR3 length is 17 residues. CDR1 and CDR2 (germline): SGHRS, YFSETQ. V was cut by 3 bases and J by 0 bases, with 13 bases left in between. The CDR3 loop is CASSWDTQSSYNSPLHF. In DNA form, the CDR3 reads TGCGCCAGCAGCTGGGACACCCAGAGCTCCTATAATTCACCCCTCCACTTT.

The genes are TRBV2 and TRBJ1-4, with D perhaps matching TRBD1 (5 bases). Trimming pared 2 bases from V and 0 bases from J, leaving 7 bases between. CDR3 size: 15 residues. CDR1 SNHLY and CDR2 FYNNEI come from the germline V gene. CDR3 nucleotide sequence: TGTGCCAGCAGTGAATCAGGGACAACTAATGAAAAACTGTTTTTT. Protein product: CASSESGTTNEKLFF.

This chain links TRBV28 with TRBJ1-5, with TRBD1 matching 8 bases. Germline loops: CDR1 MDHEN, CDR2 SYDVKM. J was trimmed by 5 bases and V by 6 bases; bases with no gene match: 6. CDR3 length: 14 amino acids. The CDR3 bases are TGTGCCAGCAGCCTCGCAGGGGGCGATCAGCCCCAGCATTTT. It is translated as CASSLAGGDQPQHF.

This chain joins TRBV28 and TRBJ1-6; the D is unclear. Per the germline V gene, CDR1 is MDHEN and CDR2 is SYDVKM. The CDR3 is made up of 15 amino acids. Trimming removed 9 bases at V and 8 bases at J, with 20 bases between. The CDR3 DNA is TGTGCCAGTCAAACGGGCATTGGGGATTATTCACCCCTCCACTTT. Translation gives CASQTGIGDYSPLHF.

The chain uses TRBV15 and TRBJ2-7; no reliable D call. The CDR3 extends over 14 amino acids. The V gene lost 0 bases and the J gene lost 0 bases, with 6 bases spanning the gap. Germline loops: CDR1 LNHNV, CDR2 YYDKDF (reference sequence). DNA of the CDR3: TGTGCCACCAGCAGAGATCCTAGCTCCTACGAGCAGTACTTC. Protein: CATSRDPSSYEQYF.

This clone was detected a few times. The chain joins TRBV15 to TRBJ2-2; D could derive from TRBD1 or TRBD2 (5 bases each). The germline V gene has CDR1 LNHNV and CDR2 YYDKDF (reference sequence). This CDR3 has 15 amino acids. V was shortened by 3 bases and J by 2 bases, with 10 bases between the two germline ends. CDR3 DNA sequence: TGTGCCACCAGCAGGGGACGAAGCAACACCGGGGAGCTGTTTTTT. This encodes CATSRGRSNTGELFF.